This T cell receptor (beta chain) derives from a study of cytomegalovirus exposure and HLA in healthy donors. Study-wide results and limits: In vitro, three CMV-associated chains proved specific for CMV antigens.

Regarding this clone: Its matching antigen is unknown.

CDR3 length: 15 amino acids. Trimming removed 2 bases at V and 2 bases at J, with 10 bases between. From germline, CDR1 is LNHDA and CDR2 SQIVND (reference sequence). Healthy bone marrow donors formed the donor group. The PCR ran on 60 Vbeta and 13 Jbeta primers. In the source study's methods: It was a later analysis that counted approximately 81 million unique TCR beta chains, of which 8.5 million to 12 million were shared. Data came from immunoSEQ multiplex PCR; TCRdb stores just in-frame clones and leaves some out. The V and J calls and the clone size are those of that table, but D and trimming were determined from the DNA. The top ten hold about 16% of the sample, which has a few hundred thousand clones, approximately 80% seen once.

The chain joins TRBV19 to TRBJ1-5; D is unresolved. This TCR derives from a middle-aged man in good health and CMV-seronegative. The sequenced sample was PBMCs. The CDR3 protein is CASSIRDMGNQPQHF. CDR3 in DNA: TGTGCCAGTAGTATACGGGATATGGGCAATCAGCCCCAGCATTTT. The full variable domain, rest sourced from reference TRBV19 and TRBJ1-5, is DGGITQSPKYLFRKEGQNVTLSCEQNLNHDAMYWYRQDPGQGLRLIYYSQIVNDFQKGDIAEGYSVSREKKESFPLTVTSAQKNPTAFYLCASSIRDMGNQPQHFGDGTRLSIL.